The clone carrying this T cell receptor beta chain appeared a few times. Its target is not known. Germline lookup yields CDR1 DFQATT and CDR2 SNEGSKA (reference sequence). Trimming took 2 bases from V and 6 from J; bases not matched to a gene: 3. This CDR3 is built from 13 residues. These data are taken from a study of CD8 T cells in ankylosing spondylitis. General study points: What seemed typical of ankylosing spondylitis blood was a TCR beta motif built from about eight highly homologous variants.

With molecular barcodes, quantitative 5'-RACE was used to make the TCR beta libraries. TCRdb processed the 5' RACE reads anew with MiXCR; each CDR3 protein has one entry. The sample contains a few hundred thousand distinct CDR3 sequences, roughly 13% of which appear only once. This receptor was taken from a male donor with ankylosing spondylitis. The V call is TRBV20-1, the J call TRBJ2-2; the match to TRBD2 covers 7 bases. The sequencing input was blood, either unsorted or a sorted T cell fraction (not recorded which). CDR3 loop: CSARRLAPGELFF. DNA of the CDR3: TGCAGTGCTAGAAGACTAGCCCCCGGGGAGCTGTTTTTT.